This TCR beta chain was identified during a study of shared clonotypes between healthy human individuals. V lost 5 bases, J lost 3 bases, and 14 bases lay in between. CDR1 SGHVS and CDR2 FQNEAQ come from the germline V gene. CDR3 length: 14 amino acids. Sequencing used immunoSEQ multiplex PCR; TCRdb keeps in-frame clones, though not all of them. This sample has some 790,000 clones, with 72% found just once. This TCR derives from a woman in her 30s in good health. Sequenced: memory CD4+ T cells sorted from blood. Documented subset: CD45RA-negative fraction. The chain recombines TRBV7-8 with TRBJ2-7; D gene uncertain. The DNA for the CDR3 is TGTGCCAGCAGCCCGACTCAAAGTAACTACGAGCAGTACTTC. Translation gives CASSPTQSNYEQYF. The full variable domain, completed using reference TRBV7-8 and TRBJ2-7, is GAGVSQSPRYKVAKRGQDVALRCDPISGHVSLFWYQQALGQGPEFLTYFQNEAQLDKSGLPSDRFFAERPEGSVSTLKIQRTQQEDSAVYLCASSPTQSNYEQYFGPGTRLTVT.